This passage covers 18 T cell receptor beta chains from one sample sequenced in a study of cytomegalovirus exposure and HLA in healthy donors (dated by TCRdb to the late 2010s). Receptor libraries were prepared by the immunoSEQ multiplex PCR assay. Here the immuneACCESS table is served through TCRdb, limited to in-frame sequences with V and J called. Missing clones are a known gap in these copies; in checked studies unresolved V genes cover under half, and the rest lacks a known reason. This sample has 330,000 or so clones in its table, and 70% to 90% of those were observed once. Clones ranked in the top ten supply about 0.8% of the sample. Input material: PBMCs. The receptors were sampled from a woman aged 18-29 years in good health and CMV-seronegative.

The CDR3 spells CASSSGQVKETQYF. In nucleotides, the CDR3 is TGCGCCAGCAGCTCGGGACAAGTGAAAGAGACCCAGTACTTC. This sequence joins TRBV5-1 and TRBJ2-5; D is possibly TRBD1 (6 bases). The V gene lost 3 bases and the J gene lost 3 bases, with 12 bases spanning the gap. The CDR3 has 14 amino acids. Germline V gene lookup returns CDR1 SGHRS and CDR2 YFSETQ.

The chain carries TRBV15 and TRBJ2-1; 9 bases line up with TRBD2. Germline V gene data show CDR1 as LNHNV and CDR2 as YYDKDF (reference sequence). CDR3 length equals 16 residues. V shed 0 bases and J 6 bases; nucleotides not matched to a gene: 6. CDR3 in amino acids: CATSRDLAGRVNEQFF. In DNA form, the CDR3 reads TGTGCCACCAGCAGAGATCTAGCGGGACGGGTCAATGAGCAGTTCTTC. Looking up the rest from reference TRBV15 and TRBJ2-1 gives the full variable domain: DAMVIQNPRYQVTQFGKPVTLSCSQTLNHNVMYWYQQKSSQAPKLLFHYYDKDFNNEADTPDNFQSRRPNTSFCFLDIRSPGLGDTAMYLCATSRDLAGRVNEQFFGPGTRLTVL.

This CDR3 reads CASSLDRNTDTQYF. The CDR3 nucleotides are TGTGCCAGCAGTTTAGACAGGAACACAGATACGCAGTATTTT. The rearrangement uses TRBV28 and TRBJ2-3, with a tentative D call TRBD1 (6 bases). The CDR3 runs 14 residues. In germline, CDR1 is MDHEN, CDR2 SYDVKM. The V end was cut by 2 bases, the J end by 2 bases, with 8 bases between. The whole variable domain, remainder taken from reference TRBV28 and TRBJ2-3, is DVKVTQSSRYLVKRTGEKVFLECVQDMDHENMFWYRQDPGLGLRLIYFSYDVKMKEKGDIPEGYSVSREKKERFSLILESASTNQTSMYLCASSLDRNTDTQYFGPGTRLTVL.

This chain connects TRBV11-2 to TRBJ2-5; 7 nucleotides line up with TRBD2. Trimming removed 3 bases from V and 0 bases from J; junction bases left unmatched: 1. Germline assignment: CDR1 SGHAT and CDR2 FQNNGV. The CDR3 sequence is 14 residues long. The CDR3 nucleotides are TGTGCCAGCAGCTTCACTAGCGACCAAGAGACCCAGTACTTC. Translated: CASSFTSDQETQYF.

The V call is TRBV4-3, the J call TRBJ1-4, with unresolved D. Germline V CDR1 and CDR2: LGHNA, YSLEER. This CDR3 has 15 residues. Deletions cut 0 bases from V and 0 bases from J, with 5 bases between. CDR3 DNA sequence: TGCGCCAGCAGCCAAGATCCTGCAACTAATGAAAAACTGTTTTTT. The encoded protein is CASSQDPATNEKLFF.

The chain couples TRBV10-3 to TRBJ2-5; the match to TRBD2 covers 8 bases. The CDR3 runs to 14 residues. The germline V gene encodes CDR1 ENHRY and CDR2 SYGVKD. With V trimmed by 10 bases and J by 4 bases, 11 bases remained unmatched. CDR3 sequence: CATEAGALGETQYF. The DNA of the CDR3 is TGTGCCACCGAAGCGGGAGCGTTGGGAGAGACCCAGTACTTC.

The chain carries TRBV6-5 and TRBJ2-7; TRBD1 aligns across 9 bases. The CDR3 consists of 14 residues. The J segment lost 1 base and the V segment lost 6 bases, leaving 4 bases of the junction unmatched. Germline V gene data show CDR1 as MNHEY and CDR2 as SVGAGI. This CDR3 is CASSRDRGSYEQYF. For the CDR3, the DNA is TGTGCCAGCAGCCGTGACAGGGGGTCCTACGAGCAGTACTTC.

Only one count was recorded for this clone. This chain joins TRBV15 and TRBJ2-3, with D possibly TRBD1 on 5 matching bases. V was trimmed by 3 bases and J by 2 bases, leaving 12 bases between them. The CDR3 has 15 residues. Germline CDR1 and CDR2: LNHNV and YYDKDF (reference sequence). The CDR3 nucleotides are TGTGCCACCAGCAGTGCAAAAGGACACACAGATACGCAGTATTTT. It specifies CATSSAKGHTDTQYF.

The chain couples TRBV6-6 to TRBJ1-1; D gene ambiguous. CDR3 size: 14 residues. Looked up from germline, CDR1 is MNHNY and CDR2 is SVGAGI (reference sequence). The V gene lost 5 bases and the J gene lost 8 bases, with 18 bases spanning the gap. The CDR3 here is CASSTLERGYEAFF. In DNA, the CDR3 is TGTGCCAGCAGTACCCTCGAGCGGGGATACGAAGCTTTCTTT.

This chain joins TRBV6-5 and TRBJ2-5; TRBD2 matches 8 bases. This CDR3 is built from 14 residues. Trimming at V came to 0 bases and at J to 4 bases, leaving 1 base not matched to a gene. Per germline, CDR1 MNHEY and CDR2 SVGAGI. The CDR3 region has the DNA TGTGCCAGCAGTTACTCGCTAGCGGGAGAGACCCAGTACTTC. Amino acid sequence: CASSYSLAGETQYF.

The chain couples TRBV18 to TRBJ2-2; 7 bases map to TRBD1. The CDR3 consists of 16 residues. V trimming: 8 bases; J trimming: 2 bases; junction bases outside the gene matches: 11. Germline assignment: CDR1 KGHSH and CDR2 LQKENI. The CDR3 loop reads CASRLMSGGNTGELFF. The CDR3 bases are TGTGCCAGCCGTCTCATGTCAGGGGGTAACACCGGGGAGCTGTTTTTT.

This clone has a single count. V gene TRBV9 combines with J gene TRBJ2-7; 7 bases map to TRBD2. Germline CDR1 and CDR2: SGDLS and YYNGEE. CDR3 length equals 15 residues. Losses at the gene ends were 4 bases for V and 3 bases for J; bases not matched to a gene: 10. The CDR3 DNA reads as TGTGCCAGCAGCCCTTCGGGCGGGGACTACTACGAGCAGTACTTC. Protein: CASSPSGGDYYEQYF.

This clone has just one count. The chain carries TRBV5-6 and TRBJ2-4; D not resolved. Trimming stripped 4 bases from V and 3 bases from J, with 8 bases between. The CDR3 spans 13 residues. CDR1 is SGHDT, CDR2 YYEEEE, per germline. CDR3 nucleotide sequence: TGTGCCAGCAGCACTTTGCTCAAAAACATTCAGTACTTC. It codes for CASSTLLKNIQYF. Full variable domain (rest looked up from reference TRBV5-6 and TRBJ2-4): DAGVTQSPTHLIKTRGQQVTLRCSPKSGHDTVSWYQQALGQGPQFIFQYYEEEERQRGNFPDRFSGHQFPNYSSELNVNALLLGDSALYLCASSTLLKNIQYFGAGTRLSVL.

The rearrangement uses TRBV9 and TRBJ2-5, with 11 bases lining up with TRBD2. The germline gives CDR1 SGDLS, CDR2 YYNGEE. This CDR3 has 18 residues. V trimming: 6 bases; J trimming: 4 bases; junction bases outside the gene matches: 17. The CDR3 spells CASTLGLAGGRYPETQYF. CDR3 DNA sequence: TGTGCCAGCACCTTAGGCCTAGCGGGAGGCCGGTATCCAGAGACCCAGTACTTC.

The sample holds one count of this clone. The chain links TRBV18 to TRBJ1-2; D is ambiguous. The V end lost 5 bases, the J end lost 0 bases, and 16 bases lay between the germline ends. The CDR3 is 16 residues long. Germline V gene lookup returns CDR1 KGHSH and CDR2 LQKENI. CDR3 coding DNA: TGTGCCAGCTCAGGCCAGGAGGCAGTCGCTAACTATGGCTACACCTTC. This encodes CASSGQEAVANYGYTF.

Only one count was recorded for this clone. The chain joins TRBV2 to TRBJ2-7, with D possibly TRBD2 on 5 matching bases. Trimming stripped 0 bases from V and 3 bases from J, with 12 bases between. The CDR3 is made up of 15 amino acids. CDR1 SNHLY and CDR2 FYNNEI come from the germline V gene. The CDR3 DNA follows: TGTGCCAGCAGTGAAGCCGTGGGAGCAGACTACGAGCAGTACTTC. It codes for CASSEAVGADYEQYF.

This sequence joins TRBV18 and TRBJ1-2; D uncertain. The CDR3 runs to 13 residues. V lost 0 bases to trimming and J lost 5 bases, with 7 bases between them. Germline values: CDR1 KGHSH, CDR2 LQKENI. CDR3 sequence: CASSPPGRYGYTF. The CDR3 DNA sequence: TGTGCCAGCTCACCACCGGGGAGGTATGGCTACACCTTC.

This clone is a singleton in its sample. The V call is TRBV28, the J call TRBJ1-2; 9 bases are a match to TRBD1. Germline V gene lookup returns CDR1 MDHEN and CDR2 SYDVKM. With 5 bases clipped from V and 3 bases from J, the junction kept 7 bases outside the gene matches. The CDR3 has 15 residues. CDR3 DNA: TGTGCCAGCAGTCCCGGACAGGGGACCTACTATGGCTACACCTTC. Its protein is CASSPGQGTYYGYTF.